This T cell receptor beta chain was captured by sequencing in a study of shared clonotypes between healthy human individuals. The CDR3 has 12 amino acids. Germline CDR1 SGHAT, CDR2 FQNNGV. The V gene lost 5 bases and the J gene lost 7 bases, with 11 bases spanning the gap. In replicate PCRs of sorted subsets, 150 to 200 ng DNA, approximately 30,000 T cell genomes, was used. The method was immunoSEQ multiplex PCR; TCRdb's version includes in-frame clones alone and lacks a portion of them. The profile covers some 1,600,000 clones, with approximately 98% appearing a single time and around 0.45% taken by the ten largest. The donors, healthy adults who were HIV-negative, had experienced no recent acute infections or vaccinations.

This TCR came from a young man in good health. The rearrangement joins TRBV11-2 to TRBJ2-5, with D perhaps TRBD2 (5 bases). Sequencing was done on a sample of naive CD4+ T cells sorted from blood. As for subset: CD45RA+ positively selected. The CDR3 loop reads CASSPREGTQYF. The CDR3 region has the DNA TGTGCCAGCAGCCCCCGAGAGGGGACCCAGTACTTC.